This T cell receptor (beta chain) was observed in a study of shared clonotypes between healthy human individuals. Study-wide results and limits: A few donors showed sharing of 4.5% to 6% of naive CD4 clonotypes. Non-shared clonotypes showed lower generation probabilities than clonotypes common to all four donors. Sequencing depth was predicted to influence how clonotypes are shared among donors.

This clone has more than one count but fewer than ten. The antigen remains undetermined. The method was immunoSEQ multiplex PCR; TCRdb's version includes in-frame clones alone and lacks a portion of them. The sample has a few million clones; 90% to 95% are singletons. Germline values: CDR1 SQVTM, CDR2 ANQGSEA. Trimming pared 7 bases from V and 8 bases from J, leaving 11 bases between. CDR3 size: 10 residues. The chain combines TRBV29-1 with TRBJ1-1; TRBD1 might be the D (5 bases). Sequencing was carried out using naive CD4+ T cells sorted from blood. Subset described: CD45RA+ positively selected. The receptor comes from a young man in good health. The CDR3 DNA follows: TGCAGCGCGGGGGAAGGCGAAGCTTTCTTT. This sequence encodes CSAGEGEAFF.